These 18 T cell receptor beta chains share one sample of origin, sequenced in a study of blood T cell repertoires in COVID-19. Sequencing was performed with immunoSEQ multiplex PCR; in TCRdb, only in-frame clones are kept and a portion is missing. The table shows approximately 300,000 clones, with approximately 85% occurring only once. The specimen was peripheral blood. The receptors come from a human donor with COVID-19, enrolled during active disease. The donor label of this sample is uncertain.

The chain joins TRBV9 to TRBJ2-1, with unresolved D. V gave up 5 bases and J gave up 3 bases, with 15 bases separating them. Germline assignment: CDR1 SGDLS and CDR2 YYNGEE. The CDR3 runs 15 residues. The CDR3 loop is CASSPIQPYYNEQFF. The CDR3 nucleotides are TGTGCCAGCAGTCCTATACAGCCCTACTACAATGAGCAGTTCTTC.

This clone was picked up a small number of times. The chain employs TRBV9 and TRBJ2-1, with a tentative D call TRBD2 (5 bases). The CDR3 length is 15 residues. Looked up from germline, CDR1 is SGDLS and CDR2 is YYNGEE. Trimming pared 6 bases from V and 1 base from J, leaving 14 bases between. CDR3: CASTPDWMSYNEQFF. CDR3 DNA sequence: TGTGCCAGCACCCCGGACTGGATGTCCTACAATGAGCAGTTCTTC.

The chain employs TRBV5-4 and TRBJ2-3; tentatively, D is TRBD2 (6 bases). CDR1 SGHNT and CDR2 YYREEE come from the germline V gene (reference sequence). V shed 4 bases and J shed 2 bases, with 14 bases lying between them. This CDR3 is built from 15 residues. DNA for the CDR3: TGTGCCAGCAGCGGACGGCGGGGCGACACAGATACGCAGTATTTT. Its translation is CASSGRRGDTDTQYF. Supplemented by reference TRBV5-4 and TRBJ2-3, the full variable domain reads ETGVTQSPTHLIKTRGQQVTLRCSSQSGHNTVSWYQQALGQGPQFIFQYYREEENGRGNFPPRFSGLQFPNYSSELNVNALELDDSALYLCASSGRRGDTDTQYFGPGTRLTVL.

The chain joins TRBV11-1 to TRBJ2-2; D ambiguous. The germline V and J ends were trimmed by 0 bases and 5 bases, with 10 bases remaining between them. Per the germline V gene, CDR1 is SGHAT and CDR2 is FQDESV (reference sequence). This CDR3 spans 15 amino acids. CDR3 in DNA: TGTGCCAGCAGCTTAGCCCAGCTAGAGACCGGGGAGCTGTTTTTT. Protein sequence: CASSLAQLETGELFF.

The rearrangement joins TRBV14 to TRBJ2-7, with 7 bases aligning to TRBD1. CDR1 and CDR2 from the germline V gene are SGHDN and FVKESK. V was pared by 3 bases and J by 5 bases, with 16 bases of the junction left unmatched. The CDR3 loop spans 17 amino acids. The CDR3: CASSQEALNRGANEQYF. DNA of the CDR3: TGTGCCAGCAGCCAGGAGGCACTGAACAGGGGTGCAAACGAGCAGTACTTC.

The chain has TRBV5-1 and TRBJ2-1; D is possibly TRBD1 (6 bases). The V gene lost 1 base and the J gene lost 0 bases, with 17 bases spanning the gap. The CDR3 loop spans 18 amino acids. Per the germline V gene, CDR1 is SGHRS and CDR2 is YFSETQ. The CDR3 DNA sequence: TGCGCCAGCAGCTTGCTACAGGGCCGGAGAAGCTCCTACAATGAGCAGTTCTTC. Protein: CASSLLQGRRSSYNEQFF.

V gene TRBV28 combines with J gene TRBJ1-2; D not certain. Trimming took 4 bases from V and 5 from J, leaving 8 bases between them. There are 12 residues in the CDR3. Germline V lookup: CDR1 MDHEN, CDR2 SYDVKM. CDR3 in DNA: TGTGCCAGCAGTTCCTCGGTTTATGGCTACACCTTC. Encoded protein: CASSSSVYGYTF.

J is TRBJ1-2 and V is TRBV4-3; D gene unclear. V was clipped by 0 bases and J by 7 bases, with 9 bases between them. Germline lookup yields CDR1 LGHNA and CDR2 YSLEER. CDR3 length: 13 residues. As DNA, the CDR3 is TGCGCCAGCAGCCAAGATATCGGGTTTGGCTACACCTTC. Translating gives CASSQDIGFGYTF.

This clone was observed a handful of times. The V call is TRBV28, the J call TRBJ1-1, with D unclear. Trimming cost V 4 bases and J 11 bases, with 17 bases left between them. CDR3 length: 13 amino acids. Germline CDR1 MDHEN, CDR2 SYDVKM. CDR3 bases: TGTGCCAGCAGTTCCCGGCCGGGTGTGTTGGCTTTCTTT. Protein sequence: CASSSRPGVLAFF.

The chain recombines TRBV30 with TRBJ1-1; D is unresolved. The CDR3 runs to 13 residues. In germline, CDR1 is GTSNPN, CDR2 SVGIG (reference sequence). Trimming took 0 bases from V and 1 from J, leaving 6 bases between them. The CDR3 reads CAWSVEENTEAFF. For the CDR3, the DNA is TGTGCCTGGAGTGTAGAGGAGAACACTGAAGCTTTCTTT.

V is TRBV7-2 and J is TRBJ1-1; possible D gene TRBD1, 5 bases. The V end lost 1 base, the J end lost 10 bases, and 16 bases lay between the germline ends. The CDR3 runs 14 residues. Germline-derived CDR1 and CDR2 are SGHTA and FQGNSA. CDR3 DNA: TGTGCCAGCAGCTTAGTGGGGCAGGGCGGCGGAGCTTTCTTT. This codes for CASSLVGQGGGAFF.

This clone has only one observation. The chain links TRBV6-5 to TRBJ1-2; D possibly corresponds to TRBD1 (6 bases). The V and J ends lost 6 bases and 8 bases respectively, with 13 bases between them. The CDR3 is made up of 12 amino acids. Germline V gene lookup returns CDR1 MNHEY and CDR2 SVGAGI. CDR3 in DNA: TGTGCCAGCAGGACAGGTTATGGCGGCTACACCTTC. Translated, it gives CASRTGYGGYTF.

J is TRBJ2-7 and V is TRBV11-3; 9 bases are shared with TRBD2. The CDR3 has 14 amino acids. CDR1 SGHNT and CDR2 YENEEA come from the germline V gene. The V gene end was trimmed by 4 bases and the J gene end by 6 bases; junction bases not matched to a gene: 7. CDR3 in DNA: TGTGCCAGCAGCTCGACTAGCGGTTCGAGCGAGCAGTACTTC. Translating gives CASSSTSGSSEQYF.

This clone turned up a few times. The DNA for the CDR3 is TGTGCCAGCAGCCTTGCGACAGGGCGGAACGAGCAGTACTTC. This codes for CASSLATGRNEQYF. The rearrangement uses TRBV2 and TRBJ2-7; 7 bases match TRBD1. This CDR3 has 14 amino acids. Germline V gene lookup returns CDR1 SNHLY and CDR2 FYNNEI. J lost 5 bases, V lost 6 bases, and 10 bases had no gene match.

The chain links TRBV12-3 or TRBV12-4 to TRBJ2-7, with D unresolved. Between the trimmed V and J ends, which lost 4 bases and 6 bases, there was a span of 13 bases. CDR3 length: 13 amino acids. The CDR3 bases are TGTGCCAGCAGTTCCCCTAGTGTCTTCGAGCAGTACTTC. Its protein is CASSSPSVFEQYF.

The chain employs TRBV27 and TRBJ2-1, with 12 nucleotides matching TRBD2. Trimming cost V 4 bases and J 7 bases; bases outside gene matches: 14. This CDR3 spans 18 amino acids. Germline CDR1 is MNHEY and CDR2 is SMNVEV (reference sequence). The CDR3 spells CASSSRRLAGDDWNEQFF. In DNA, the CDR3 is TGTGCCAGCAGTTCACGACGACTAGCGGGAGACGATTGGAATGAGCAGTTCTTC.

The chain joins TRBV20-1 to TRBJ2-3; no reliable D call. CDR3 length equals 11 residues. The germline V gene has CDR1 DFQATT and CDR2 SNEGSKA (reference sequence). V was cut by 2 bases and J by 6 bases, with 6 bases left in between. The CDR3 DNA is TGCAGTGCTAGATTAGCCGATACGCAGTATTTT. Amino acid sequence: CSARLADTQYF.

The chain links TRBV19 to TRBJ1-5, with a possible D match to TRBD1 (5 bases). CDR3 length equals 14 residues. Germline V gene lookup returns CDR1 LNHDA and CDR2 SQIVND (reference sequence). Between the trimmed V and J ends, which lost 4 bases and 2 bases, there was a span of 9 bases. The chain's CDR3 is CASSNGGGNQPQHF. The CDR3 region has the DNA TGTGCCAGTAGTAACGGAGGGGGCAATCAGCCCCAGCATTTT. The whole variable domain, remainder taken from reference TRBV19 and TRBJ1-5, is DGGITQSPKYLFRKEGQNVTLSCEQNLNHDAMYWYRQDPGQGLRLIYYSQIVNDFQKGDIAEGYSVSREKKESFPLTVTSAQKNPTAFYLCASSNGGGNQPQHFGDGTRLSIL.